The 3 T cell receptor beta chains below were found in one sample sequenced in a study of cytomegalovirus exposure and HLA in healthy donors. PCR was performed using 60 Vbeta and 13 Jbeta primers. The assay was immunoSEQ multiplex PCR, and TCRdb's table has in-frame clones only and misses some. The table has roughly 250,000 clones, about 80% seen once; the top ten hold about 0.3%. Sample: PBMCs. The receptors shown here come from a girl aged 2-10 years in good health and CMV-seronegative.

The sample holds a few counts of this clone. The chain employs TRBV4-2 and TRBJ2-7; 8 bases map to TRBD2. Germline V gives CDR1 LGHNA, CDR2 YNFKEQ. The CDR3 spans 14 residues. J lost 2 bases, V lost 2 bases, and 2 bases had no gene match. Written as DNA, the CDR3 is TGTGCCAGCAGCCAAACGGGAGGGCCCTACGAGCAGTACTTC. Encoded protein: CASSQTGGPYEQYF.

V and J are TRBV28 and TRBJ2-7; D remains ambiguous. The CDR3 is made up of 15 amino acids. Germline V gene sequence: CDR1 MDHEN, CDR2 SYDVKM. The V end lost 4 bases, the J end lost 4 bases, and 17 bases lay between the germline ends. The CDR3 region has the DNA TGTGCCAGCAGTTCTTTACCGATACTAACTTACGAGCAGTACTTC. It yields the protein CASSSLPILTYEQYF.

The CDR3 is CASSQPVDSTEAFF. CDR3 in DNA: TGTGCCAGCAGCCAGCCCGTTGACAGCACTGAAGCTTTCTTT. V usage is TRBV4-2 and J usage is TRBJ1-1, with a tentative D call TRBD1 (5 bases). This CDR3 region has 14 residues. Germline assignment: CDR1 LGHNA and CDR2 YNFKEQ. The V gene lost 3 bases and the J gene lost 4 bases, with 12 bases spanning the gap.